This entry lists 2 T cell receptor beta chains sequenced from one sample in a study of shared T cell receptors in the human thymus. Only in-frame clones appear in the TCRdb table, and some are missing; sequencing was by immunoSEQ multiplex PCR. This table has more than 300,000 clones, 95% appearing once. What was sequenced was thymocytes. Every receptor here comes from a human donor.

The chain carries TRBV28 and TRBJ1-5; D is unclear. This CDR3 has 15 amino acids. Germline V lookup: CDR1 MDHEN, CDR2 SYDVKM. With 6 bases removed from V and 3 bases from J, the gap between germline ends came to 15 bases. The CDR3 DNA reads TGTGCCAGCAGCCAATCCCGGGTTCCCAATCAGCCCCAGCATTTT. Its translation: CASSQSRVPNQPQHF.

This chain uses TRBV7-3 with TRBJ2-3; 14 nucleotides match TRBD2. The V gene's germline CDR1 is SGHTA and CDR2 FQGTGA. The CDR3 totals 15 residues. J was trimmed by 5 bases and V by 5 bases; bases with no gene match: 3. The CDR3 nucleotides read TGTGCCAGCAGCCGACTAGCGGGAGGGGGAGATACGCAGTATTTT. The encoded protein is CASSRLAGGGDTQYF.